This is a list of T cell receptor beta chains from one sample in a study of post-analysis software for immune sequencing data. TCRdb recomputed calls from the PCR reads with MiXCR, one row per CDR3 protein. The table has 700,000 to 800,000 distinct CDR3 sequences, 30% seen once; the top ten hold 0.5% to 0.6%. Input material: blood. These receptors originate from a girl aged 5 to 17 with multiple sclerosis. The CDR3 runs from the conserved cysteine through the conserved F or W.

CDR3 protein: CASSGGLGIQYF
V gene: TRBV11-1
J gene: TRBJ2-4

CDR3 protein: CASSPSLLSTVSTDTQYF
V gene: TRBV18
J gene: TRBJ2-3

CDR3 protein: CASSSVGRGTKNIQYF
V gene: TRBV7-2
J gene: TRBJ2-4

CDR3 protein: CASSQVHTGEIQYF
V gene: TRBV4-3
J gene: TRBJ2-4

CDR3 protein: CATSIARGGDRKLFF
V gene: TRBV15
J gene: TRBJ1-4

CDR3 protein: CASSQGTGGVKGYTF
V gene: TRBV27
J gene: TRBJ1-2

CDR3 protein: CASAARALDEQFF
V gene: TRBV12-5
J gene: TRBJ2-1

CDR3 protein: CASSQGPLSGYEQFF
V gene: TRBV4-3
J gene: TRBJ2-1

CDR3 protein: CATSPHPGLAWSEQYF
V gene: TRBV15
J gene: TRBJ2-7

CDR3 protein: CASSLAPGPLSYEQYF
V gene: TRBV7-2
J gene: TRBJ2-7

CDR3 protein: CSVGLHGDEQFF
V gene: TRBV29-1
J gene: TRBJ2-1

CDR3 protein: CASSRWTRASYEQYF
V gene: TRBV4-3
J gene: TRBJ2-7

CDR3 protein: CASMGGRTASSYEQYF
V gene: TRBV5-6
J gene: TRBJ2-7

CDR3 protein: CASSLSQMSTDTQYF
V gene: TRBV27
J gene: TRBJ2-3

CDR3 protein: CASSLVSEAFF
V gene: TRBV5-6
J gene: TRBJ1-1